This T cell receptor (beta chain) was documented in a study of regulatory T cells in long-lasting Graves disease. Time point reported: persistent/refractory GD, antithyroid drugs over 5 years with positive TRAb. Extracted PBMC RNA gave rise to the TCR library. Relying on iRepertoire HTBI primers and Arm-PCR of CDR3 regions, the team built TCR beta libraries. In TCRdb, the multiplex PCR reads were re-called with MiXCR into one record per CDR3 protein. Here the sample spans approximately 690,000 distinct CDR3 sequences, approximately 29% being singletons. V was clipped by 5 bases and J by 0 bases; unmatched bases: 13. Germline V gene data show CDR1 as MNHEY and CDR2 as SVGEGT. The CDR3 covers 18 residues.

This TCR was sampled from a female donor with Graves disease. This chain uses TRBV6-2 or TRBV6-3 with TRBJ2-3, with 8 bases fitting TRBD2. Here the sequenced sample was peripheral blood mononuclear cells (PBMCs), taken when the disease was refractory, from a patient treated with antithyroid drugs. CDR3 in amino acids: CASSLTSGHSTSTDTQYF. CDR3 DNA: TGTGCCAGCAGTCTAACTAGCGGCCATAGTACTAGCACAGATACGCAGTATTTT.